One TCR beta chain is described in this entry. Its antigen is as yet unknown. Treatment of the sample: oral pan-JAK inhibitor, 5-10 mg twice daily. CD4+ and CD8+ T cells were sorted from PBMCs. Isolated RNA was reverse transcribed into cDNA used as the sequencing template. TCRdb's table, derived via immunoSEQ multiplex PCR, lists solely in-frame clones and lacks some. This sample has about 260,000 clones, with about three fifths found just once. Trimming took 4 bases from V and 5 from J; bases not matched to a gene: 5. This CDR3 has 15 residues. Germline CDR1 reads SGHDT; CDR2 reads YYEEEE. The data are from a study of CD8+ T cells in alopecia areata. Study in general: Each of the treated patients was given oral tofacitinib, 5 to 10 mg twice daily, for moderate-to-severe alopecia areata.

Overall study findings and caveats: Under tofacitinib, fewer expanded CD8+ clones appeared among the top 100 scalp clones. Tissue-resident alphabeta T cells belonging to normal skin likewise get sequenced within scalp specimens.

This receptor was taken from a human donor with alopecia areata. J is TRBJ2-1 and V is TRBV5-6; 11 bases agree with TRBD2. This material consisted of CD4+ T cells sorted from blood, taken at week 52, from a patient treated with tofacitinib. The CDR3 DNA follows: TGTGCCAGCAGCCTGGGGACTAGCGGTCACAATGAGCAGTTCTTC. Translating it yields CASSLGTSGHNEQFF.